This T cell receptor (beta chain) was found in a study of T-cell memory formation after mild COVID-19. General study points: Most CD4+ clones that shrank were in CM and EM, while CD8+ ones turned up in EMRA. Memory from before infection featured some responding clones, which suggests cross-reactive memory joined. Contracting clones from day 15 to 85 showed balanced CD4/CD8; later expanders favored CD4+.

The germline V gene has CDR1 MNHNS and CDR2 SASEGT. This CDR3 comprises 13 residues. Trimming stripped 2 bases from V and 6 bases from J, with 8 bases between. Amplification by 5'RACE using constant-segment primers produced TCR alpha and TCR beta cDNA libraries that carried sample barcodes and UMIs. TCRdb called the 5' RACE reads again in MiXCR, with one record for every CDR3 protein. This sample has under 40,000 distinct CDR3 sequences; 5% to 7% occur once, and the top ten carry roughly 0.8%. With respect to this clonotype: What it recognizes is unknown.

The sample taken for sequencing was PBMCs or a T cell subset sorted from them (not recorded which). The chain links TRBV6-1 to TRBJ1-5, with unresolved D. The TCR originated in an adult who had mild COVID-19 (a few samples of this study predate the infection). Cell type and time point are not known. CDR3 nucleotides: TGTGCCAGCAGTGAAAGGGTACGTCAGCCCCAGCATTTT. Its translation: CASSERVRQPQHF.